The clone carrying this T cell receptor beta chain occurred a few times. With a J-beta primer mix and a sample-barcoded 5' primer, a second PCR ran about 6 to 11 cycles. Each cDNA molecule, via a template-switch adaptor with 12 random nucleotides, was tagged. TCRdb ran MiXCR on the 5' RACE reads and lists one entry per CDR3 protein. Of nearly 800,000 distinct CDR3 sequences in the sample, about 61% were seen once. CDR3 length: 13 residues. Germline values: CDR1 LNHNV, CDR2 YYDKDF (reference sequence). With 0 bases removed from V and 1 base from J, the gap between germline ends came to 3 bases. The data derive from a study of blood T cells in healthy people across ages.

This sequence was found in a man aged 40-50 years in good health. The chain couples TRBV15 to TRBJ1-1; D unresolved. Sequenced: blood. The CDR3 protein is CATSRDPNTEAFF. In nucleotides, the CDR3 is TGTGCCACCAGCAGAGATCCGAACACTGAAGCTTTCTTT.